The table lists the clone carrying this T cell receptor (beta chain) with many counts. Its antigen is unknown. This entry comes from a study of post-analysis software for immune sequencing data. Study summary: Included among the disease courses, which were recorded for the cohort, were relapsing-remitting, secondary progressive and progressive-relapsing multiple sclerosis. Study results and caveats: Patients with multiple sclerosis recorded significantly lower normalized Chao1 diversity than controls, the study found. Included in a set of 5 or 6 TRBV segments more frequent in patients than controls were TRBV5-6, TRBV5-1 and TRBV20-1. Those samples that were prepared in the same batch co-clustered strongly by F measure.

TCR beta libraries were prepared from cDNA with unique molecular identifiers. Yield was roughly 0.5 million cDNA molecules from roughly 0.93 to 9.6 million T cells. A single record per CDR3 protein comes from TCRdb applying MiXCR to the PCR reads. The repertoire includes hundreds of thousands of distinct CDR3 sequences, 30% of them detected once, and around 0.56% sits in the top ten. Germline lookup yields CDR1 SGHRS and CDR2 YFSETQ. This CDR3 comprises 15 residues. V shed 0 bases and J 10 bases; nucleotides not matched to a gene: 10. The chain joins TRBV5-1 to TRBJ2-4; 7 positions match TRBD1. This TCR derives from a girl between 5 and 17 years old with multiple sclerosis. Sequenced sample: blood. The CDR3 nucleotides are TGCGCCAGCAGCTTGGGACAGGGACCCAAAAGGATTCAGTACTTC. As protein: CASSLGQGPKRIQYF.